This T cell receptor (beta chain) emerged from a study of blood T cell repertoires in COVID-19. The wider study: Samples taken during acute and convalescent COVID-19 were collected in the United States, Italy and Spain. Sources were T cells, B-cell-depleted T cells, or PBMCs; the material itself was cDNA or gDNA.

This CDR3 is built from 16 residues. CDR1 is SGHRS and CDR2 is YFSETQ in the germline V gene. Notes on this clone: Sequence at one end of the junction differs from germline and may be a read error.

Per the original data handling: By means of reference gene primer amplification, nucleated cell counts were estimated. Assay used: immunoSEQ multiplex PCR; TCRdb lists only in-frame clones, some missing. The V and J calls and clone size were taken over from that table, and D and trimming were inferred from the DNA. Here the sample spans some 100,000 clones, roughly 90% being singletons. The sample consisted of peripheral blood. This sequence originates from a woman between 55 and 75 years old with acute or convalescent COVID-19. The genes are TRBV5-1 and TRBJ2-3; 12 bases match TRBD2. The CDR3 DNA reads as TGCGCCAGCAGCTTGCCACTAGCGGGGGGACGGGATATGCAGTATTTT. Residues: CASSLPLAGGRDMQYF.